This entry features one T cell receptor (beta chain) sequence. What it binds is not known. The V gene's germline CDR1 is MGHRA and CDR2 YSYEKL. The CDR3 is made up of 15 amino acids. V trimming: 5 bases; J trimming: 8 bases; junction bases outside the gene matches: 9. This specimen comes from a study of T cell responses to AZD1222 COVID-19 vaccine. The method was immunoSEQ multiplex PCR; TCRdb's version includes in-frame clones alone and lacks a portion of them. The table includes 95,000 to 100,000 clones, roughly 84% detected once. General study results and limits: Spike was spanned by vaccine-associated CD4 TCRs, with dominance at 160-218 and 743-854. Donors in the cohort were predominantly white British and more often female, and clonal diversity was possibly underestimated. Following two doses of AZD1222, Spike-specific TCR breadth and depth rose.

This receptor was obtained from an adult in good health. Sequenced material: peripheral blood, taken on day 0 of AZD1222 vaccination. This sequence joins TRBV4-1 and TRBJ2-1; 10 bases fit TRBD2. This CDR3 is CASSFRSGTSDEQFF. The DNA for the CDR3 is TGCGCCAGCAGCTTCCGCTCCGGGACTAGCGATGAGCAGTTCTTC.